The 10 T cell receptor beta chains given below trace back to one sample, sequenced in a study of OX40 agonist ivuxolimab in advanced cancers. Profiling relied on immunoSEQ multiplex PCR, and the TCRdb table lists in-frame clones only, not all of them. The repertoire holds around 67,000 clones, with under 90% as singletons. The material was CD4+ or CD8+ T cells sorted from blood, obtained in a trial of the OX40 agonist ivuxolimab. These receptors originate from an adult with an advanced solid tumor such as melanoma, head and neck, liver or kidney cancer.

The J gene is TRBJ1-5, the V gene TRBV18, with a weak D call TRBD1 (6 bases). Germline lookup yields CDR1 KGHSH and CDR2 LQKENI. Deletions cut 4 bases from V and 5 bases from J, with 15 bases between. The CDR3 has 15 amino acids. The CDR3 bases are TGTGCCAGCTCACAGATACAGGGAAGGGATCAGCCCCAGCATTTT. Its protein is CASSQIQGRDQPQHF.

The V call is TRBV4-2, the J call TRBJ1-4; 7 bases fit TRBD1. CDR1 LGHNA and CDR2 YNFKEQ come from the germline V gene. J was trimmed by 7 bases and V by 4 bases; bases with no gene match: 18. The CDR3 extends over 18 amino acids. CDR3 in DNA: TGTGCCAGCAGCCTCTCCAAAGGAAGGGCTACAGGGGTTGAAAAACTGTTTTTT. Encoded protein: CASSLSKGRATGVEKLFF.

The V gene is TRBV20-1, the J gene TRBJ1-1; no definite D call. Trimming cost V 5 bases and J 8 bases, with 12 bases left between them. Germline assignment: CDR1 DFQATT and CDR2 SNEGSKA (reference sequence). The CDR3 contains 11 residues. In DNA, the CDR3 is TGCAGTGCTGCCCCGTCGGGCGAAGCTTTCTTT. Encoded protein: CSAAPSGEAFF.

The chain joins TRBV6-1 to TRBJ1-3; D gene ambiguous. There are 16 residues in the CDR3. The ends were cut back, 1 base at V and 2 bases at J, with 12 bases in the middle. The germline gives CDR1 MNHNS, CDR2 SASEGT. CDR3 in DNA: TGTGCCAGCAGTGAAGTCTCCTCTGGTACTGGAAACACCATATATTTT. Its translation is CASSEVSSGTGNTIYF.

This clone was found a few times. This chain uses TRBV5-6 with TRBJ2-7; TRBD2 agrees at 9 bases. Germline V CDR1 and CDR2: SGHDT, YYEEEE. The J segment lost 2 bases and the V segment lost 4 bases, leaving 7 bases of the junction unmatched. CDR3 length equals 15 residues. CDR3 sequence reads: CASSLTRLAAYEQYF. The CDR3 DNA reads as TGTGCCAGCAGCCTAACCCGACTAGCGGCCTACGAGCAGTACTTC.

This chain uses TRBV4-2 with TRBJ2-1, with D perhaps matching TRBD1 or TRBD2 (5 bases each). V was cut by 4 bases and J by 0 bases, with 13 bases left in between. This CDR3 spans 16 amino acids. Germline CDR1 reads LGHNA; CDR2 reads YNFKEQ. The CDR3 loop reads CASSPRDPSSYNEQFF. CDR3 bases: TGTGCCAGCAGCCCGAGGGACCCGAGCTCCTACAATGAGCAGTTCTTC.

The rearrangement joins TRBV5-1 to TRBJ1-2, with a weak D call TRBD1 (5 bases). The germline gives CDR1 SGHRS, CDR2 YFSETQ. This CDR3 is 15 amino acids long. The V end was cut by 4 bases, the J end by 0 bases, with 13 bases between. The CDR3 DNA reads as TGCGCCAGCAGCCCTGGGAGGGGAACTAACTATGGCTACACCTTC. Its translation: CASSPGRGTNYGYTF.

This clone has only a few counts. V is TRBV5-6 and J is TRBJ1-2, with D hard to call. This CDR3 spans 12 amino acids. Germline CDR1 SGHDT, CDR2 YYEEEE. V dropped 4 bases and J dropped 4 bases, with 8 bases sitting between them. The CDR3, as DNA: TGTGCCAGCAGCACGGAGGGCTATGGCTACACCTTC. It yields the protein CASSTEGYGYTF.

The table lists this clone with a few counts. The V call is TRBV28, the J call TRBJ2-6; D gene unclear. Germline CDR1 reads MDHEN; CDR2 reads SYDVKM. This CDR3 has 14 amino acids. V was cut by 1 base and J by 2 bases, with 3 bases left in between. DNA of the CDR3: TGTGCCAGCAGTTTATTAGCTGGGGCCAACGTCCTGACTTTC. Its protein is CASSLLAGANVLTF.

This clone was detected only a few times. The chain combines TRBV19 with TRBJ1-1; D unresolved. From germline, CDR1 is LNHDA and CDR2 SQIVND (reference sequence). CDR3 length equals 12 residues. V was pared by 6 bases and J by 2 bases, with 7 bases between. The CDR3 loop is CASRNINTEAFF. DNA for the CDR3: TGTGCCAGTAGAAACATAAACACTGAAGCTTTCTTT.